Included here is one T cell receptor (beta chain) sequence, with context. Produced via immunoSEQ multiplex PCR; TCRdb's table is partial and in-frame only. The data show roughly 17,000 clones, 80% to 90% seen once. Looked up from germline, CDR1 is KGHSH and CDR2 is LQKENI. This CDR3 has 16 residues. V lost 0 bases and J lost 3, with 14 bases in between. The sample comes from a study of blood T cell repertoires in COVID-19. The chain is built from TRBV18 and TRBJ1-2; possible D gene TRBD1, 5 bases. This TCR was recovered from a human donor in a cohort sampled during active COVID-19. The sample taken for sequencing was peripheral blood. Here the CDR3 DNA reads TGTGCCAGCTCACCACCGTCGGGGGGTGTTTACTATGGCTACACCTTC. This encodes CASSPPSGGVYYGYTF.